Ten or more counts support the clone carrying this TCR beta chain. Its antigen is currently unknown. This specimen belongs to a study of T cell repertoires in cytomegalovirus infection. The overall study: Indicated by public TCR beta signatures were CMV infection and matching HLA type.

Study-wide results and limits: Carriers of CMV and the relevant HLA type were discriminated by public TCR beta frequency. Dominating the ex vivo response were TCR beta clonotypes that were CMV-specific and HLA-C-restricted.

V was shortened by 1 base and J by 4 bases, with 13 bases between the two germline ends. Germline V gives CDR1 SGHVS, CDR2 FNYEAQ. The CDR3 loop spans 16 amino acids. Using its own MiXCR run on the reads, TCRdb lists one record per CDR3 protein. The table lists approximately 700,000 distinct CDR3 sequences, 35% to 45% of them singletons, with around 3% in the top ten. Sample: PBMCs. This TCR was sampled from a human donor in good health (CMV status not recorded). Some clones in this sample may be carry-over from other donors' samples. V is TRBV7-6 and J is TRBJ1-4; possible D gene TRBD1, 5 bases. The chain's CDR3 is CASSLEGRALNEKLFF. Here the CDR3 DNA reads TGTGCCAGCAGCTTAGAGGGCAGGGCACTTAATGAAAAACTGTTTTTT.